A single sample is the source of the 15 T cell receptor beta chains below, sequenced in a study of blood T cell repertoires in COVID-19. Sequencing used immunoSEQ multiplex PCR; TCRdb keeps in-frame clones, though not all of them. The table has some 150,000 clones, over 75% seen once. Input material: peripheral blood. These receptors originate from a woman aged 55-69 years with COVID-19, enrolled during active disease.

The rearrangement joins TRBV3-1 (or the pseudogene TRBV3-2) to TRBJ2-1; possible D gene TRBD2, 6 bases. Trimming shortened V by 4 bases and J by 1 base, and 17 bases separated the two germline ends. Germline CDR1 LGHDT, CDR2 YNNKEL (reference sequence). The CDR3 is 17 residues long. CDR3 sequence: CASSPRAGIGSYNEQFF. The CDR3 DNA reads TGTGCCAGCAGCCCGCGGGCGGGGATCGGATCCTACAATGAGCAGTTCTTC.

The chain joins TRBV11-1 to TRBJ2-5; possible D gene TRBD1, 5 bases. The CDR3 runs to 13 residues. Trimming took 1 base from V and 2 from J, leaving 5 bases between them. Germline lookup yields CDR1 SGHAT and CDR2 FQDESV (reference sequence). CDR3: CASSLGTQETQYF. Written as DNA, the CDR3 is TGTGCCAGCAGCTTAGGGACACAAGAGACCCAGTACTTC.

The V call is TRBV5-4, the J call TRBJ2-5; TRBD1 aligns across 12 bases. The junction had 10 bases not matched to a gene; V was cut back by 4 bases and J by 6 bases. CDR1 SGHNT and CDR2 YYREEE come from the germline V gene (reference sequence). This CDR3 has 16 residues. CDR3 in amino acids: CASSVTGTGGWKTQYF. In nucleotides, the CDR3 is TGTGCCAGCAGCGTGACCGGGACAGGGGGCTGGAAGACCCAGTACTTC.

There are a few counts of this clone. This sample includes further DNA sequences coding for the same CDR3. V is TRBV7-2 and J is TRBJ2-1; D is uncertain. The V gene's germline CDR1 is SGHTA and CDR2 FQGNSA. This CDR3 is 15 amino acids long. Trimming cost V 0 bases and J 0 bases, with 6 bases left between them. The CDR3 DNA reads TGTGCCAGCAGCTTAGCTTCGAGCTCCTACAATGAGCAGTTCTTC. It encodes CASSLASSSYNEQFF.

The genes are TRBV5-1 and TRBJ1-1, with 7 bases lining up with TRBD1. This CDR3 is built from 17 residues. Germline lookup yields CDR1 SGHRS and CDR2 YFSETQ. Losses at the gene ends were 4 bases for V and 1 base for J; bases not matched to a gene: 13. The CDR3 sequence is CASSAPGQQSGNTEAFF. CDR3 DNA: TGCGCCAGCAGCGCCCCGGGACAGCAGTCTGGGAACACTGAAGCTTTCTTT.

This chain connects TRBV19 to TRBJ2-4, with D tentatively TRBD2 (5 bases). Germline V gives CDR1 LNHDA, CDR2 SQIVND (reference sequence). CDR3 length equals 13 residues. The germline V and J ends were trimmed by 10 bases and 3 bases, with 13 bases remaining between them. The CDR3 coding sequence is TGTGCCAAGCCCGTGGCGGGCAAAAACATTCAGTACTTC. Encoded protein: CAKPVAGKNIQYF.

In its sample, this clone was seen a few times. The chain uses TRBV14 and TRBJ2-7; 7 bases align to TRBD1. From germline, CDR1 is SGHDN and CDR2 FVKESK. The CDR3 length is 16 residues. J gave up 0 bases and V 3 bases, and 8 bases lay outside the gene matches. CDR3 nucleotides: TGTGCCAGCAGCCATATCGGGCAGGGGGTCTCCTACGAGCAGTACTTC. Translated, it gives CASSHIGQGVSYEQYF.

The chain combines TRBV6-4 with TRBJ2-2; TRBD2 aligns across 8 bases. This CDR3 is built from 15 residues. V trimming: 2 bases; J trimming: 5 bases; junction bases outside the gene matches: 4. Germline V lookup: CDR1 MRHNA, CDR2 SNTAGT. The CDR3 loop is CASSDGPGGTGELFF. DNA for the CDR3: TGTGCCAGCAGTGACGGTCCGGGGGGGACCGGGGAGCTGTTTTTT.

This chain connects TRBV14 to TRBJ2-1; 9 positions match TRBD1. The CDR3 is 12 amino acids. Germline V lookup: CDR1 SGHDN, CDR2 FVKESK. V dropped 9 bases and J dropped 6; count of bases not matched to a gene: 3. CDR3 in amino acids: CASGQGPNEQFF. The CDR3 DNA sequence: TGTGCCAGTGGACAGGGGCCCAATGAGCAGTTCTTC.

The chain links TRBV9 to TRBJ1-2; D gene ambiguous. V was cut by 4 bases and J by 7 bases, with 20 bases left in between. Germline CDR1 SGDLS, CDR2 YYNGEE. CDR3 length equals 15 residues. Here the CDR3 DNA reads TGTGCCAGCAGCTCCCGGGATTTACGGGGAGGTGGCTACACCTTC. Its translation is CASSSRDLRGGGYTF.

CDR3 sequence: CASSRLSSGNTIYF. CDR3 coding DNA: TGTGCCAGCAGTCGACTGTCCTCTGGAAACACCATATATTTT. The chain links TRBV28 to TRBJ1-3; no clear D gene. The ends were cut back, 5 bases at V and 0 bases at J, with 8 bases in the middle. Per germline, CDR1 MDHEN and CDR2 SYDVKM. This CDR3 region has 14 residues.

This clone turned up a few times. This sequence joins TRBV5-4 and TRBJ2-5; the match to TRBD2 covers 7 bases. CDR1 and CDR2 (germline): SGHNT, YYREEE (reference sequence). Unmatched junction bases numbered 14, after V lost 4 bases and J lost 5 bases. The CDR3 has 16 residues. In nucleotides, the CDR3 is TGTGCCAGCAGCCCGCGGACTAGAGGGGCGTGGGAGACCCAGTACTTC. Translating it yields CASSPRTRGAWETQYF.

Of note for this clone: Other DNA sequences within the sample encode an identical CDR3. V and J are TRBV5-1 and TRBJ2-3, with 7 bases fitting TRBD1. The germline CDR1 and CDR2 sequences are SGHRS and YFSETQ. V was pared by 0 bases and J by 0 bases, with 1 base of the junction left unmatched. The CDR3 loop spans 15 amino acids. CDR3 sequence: CASSLGQGSTDTQYF. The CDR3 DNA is TGCGCCAGCAGCTTGGGACAGGGTAGCACAGATACGCAGTATTTT.

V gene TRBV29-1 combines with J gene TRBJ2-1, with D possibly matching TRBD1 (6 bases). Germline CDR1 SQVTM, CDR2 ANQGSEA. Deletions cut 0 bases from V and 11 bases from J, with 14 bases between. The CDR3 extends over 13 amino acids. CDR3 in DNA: TGCAGCGTTGAAGATCAGGGCCAGGGGAAGCAGTTCTTC. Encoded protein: CSVEDQGQGKQFF.

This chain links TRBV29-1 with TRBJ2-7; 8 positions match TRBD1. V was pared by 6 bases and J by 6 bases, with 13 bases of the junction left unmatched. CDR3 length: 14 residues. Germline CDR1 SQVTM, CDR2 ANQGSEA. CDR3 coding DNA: TGCAGCGTCTGGCCCCAGGACAGGGTCGGCGAGCAGTACTTC. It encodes CSVWPQDRVGEQYF.